The source of this TCR beta chain is a study of vaccination effects on CD4 cells after COVID-19. Study details: Every well housed around 2.1 million PBMC, which grew in culture alongside about 9.9 IU/ml IL-2 and approximately 10 ug/ml peptides.

At the end of over 8 days of culture, CD4+ T cells were isolated. Nobody among the vaccine recipients had prior SARS-CoV-2 infection (nucleocapsid antibodies were negative). Sequenced by immunoSEQ multiplex PCR; TCRdb stores in-frame clones only, minus some. The repertoire consists of about 74,000 clones, with around 77% occurring once and the leading ten covering over 2%. With regard to this clone: Its antigen is unidentified.

In germline, CDR1 is SGHDT, CDR2 YYEEEE. The CDR3 runs to 15 residues. Trimming removed 2 bases at V and 1 base at J, with 12 bases between. This receptor was identified in a human donor who received a COVID-19 vaccine. The input for sequencing was CD4+ T cells from PBMCs cultured without peptide, taken before COVID-19 vaccination. This sequence joins TRBV5-6 and TRBJ2-5; D ambiguous. CDR3 residues: CASSLLSGSQETQYF. CDR3 DNA sequence: TGTGCCAGCAGCTTACTATCGGGCAGCCAAGAGACCCAGTACTTC. Full variable domain (remainder filled in from reference TRBV5-6 and TRBJ2-5): DAGVTQSPTHLIKTRGQQVTLRCSPKSGHDTVSWYQQALGQGPQFIFQYYEEEERQRGNFPDRFSGHQFPNYSSELNVNALLLGDSALYLCASSLLSGSQETQYFGPGTRLLVL.